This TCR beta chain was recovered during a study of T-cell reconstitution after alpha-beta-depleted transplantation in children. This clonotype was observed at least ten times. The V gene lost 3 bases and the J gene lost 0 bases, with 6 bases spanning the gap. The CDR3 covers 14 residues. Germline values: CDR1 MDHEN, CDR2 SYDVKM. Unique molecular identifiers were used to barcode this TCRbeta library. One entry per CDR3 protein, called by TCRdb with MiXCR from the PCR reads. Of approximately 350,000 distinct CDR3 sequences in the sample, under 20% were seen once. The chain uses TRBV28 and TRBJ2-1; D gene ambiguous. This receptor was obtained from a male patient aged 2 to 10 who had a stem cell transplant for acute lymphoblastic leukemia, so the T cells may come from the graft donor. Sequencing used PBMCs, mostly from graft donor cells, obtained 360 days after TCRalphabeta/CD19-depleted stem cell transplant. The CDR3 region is CASSLTSSYNEQFF. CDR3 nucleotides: TGTGCCAGCAGTTTGACGAGCTCCTACAATGAGCAGTTCTTC.